The present T cell receptor beta chain was sequenced within a study of blood T cell repertoires in COVID-19. Study in general: Acute-phase and convalescent COVID-19 samples originated in the United States, Italy and Spain. Sources were T cells, B-cell-depleted T cells, or PBMCs; the material itself was cDNA or gDNA.

Trimming stripped 5 bases from V and 2 bases from J, with 10 bases between. The CDR3 runs 13 residues. CDR1 and CDR2 (germline): SGHRS, YFSETQ. Sequencing used immunoSEQ multiplex PCR; TCRdb keeps in-frame clones, though not all of them. Of 150,000 to 200,000 clones in the sample, 65% to 85% are singletons; the top ten hold roughly 2.8%. The sample was peripheral blood. This receptor was identified in a woman aged 55-75 years with acute or convalescent COVID-19. The rearrangement uses TRBV5-1 and TRBJ2-5, with D possibly being TRBD2 (6 bases). The DNA for the CDR3 is TGCGCCAGCAGGATGGGGGGACAAGAGACCCAGTACTTC. Translated, it gives CASRMGGQETQYF.